This T cell receptor (beta chain) was recorded in a study of T cell responses to AZD1222 COVID-19 vaccine. Germline assignment: CDR1 SGHVS and CDR2 FNYEAQ. The CDR3 totals 18 residues. V gave up 1 base and J gave up 0 bases; unmatched junction bases: 8. As to this clone: The antigen is undetermined.

Produced via immunoSEQ multiplex PCR; TCRdb's table is partial and in-frame only. There are more than 95,000 clones in the sample; approximately 86% occur only once, and 15% to 20% lies in the top ten. General study results and limits: Seropositive status at baseline applied to only five to seven AZD1222 recipients. Vaccine-associated CD4 TCRs spanned spike, dominant at 160-218 and 743-854. Repertoires were obtained solely post-peak T cell response. Within unmutated variant regions lay the reported targets of nearly half of spike-specific TCRs.

The sequenced sample was peripheral blood, obtained 28 days after the second AZD1222 dose. The source of this sequence is an adult who received the AZD1222 COVID-19 vaccine. The chain recombines TRBV7-6 with TRBJ1-4, with TRBD1 matching 7 bases. This chain's CDR3 is CASSLDAGGGATNEKLFF. CDR3 DNA: TGTGCCAGCAGCTTAGATGCAGGGGGTGGGGCAACTAATGAAAAACTGTTTTTT.